These 13 T cell receptor beta chains were all obtained from the same sample, sequenced in a study of T cells in Graves' hyperthyroidism and ophthalmopathy. TCR beta CDR3 sequences were amplified from RNA transcripts. In the first-round RT-PCR of the TCR CDR3, the HTBI primer set was used. TCRdb reprocessed the multiplex PCR reads with MiXCR, giving one entry per CDR3 protein. The sample has 500,000 to 600,000 distinct CDR3 sequences, over 35% seen once; the top ten hold 35% to 50%. Specimen: peripheral blood or thyroid tissue (not recorded which). These receptors came from an adult woman with Graves' disease, either hyperthyroidism or ophthalmopathy (not recorded which).

This clonotype was recorded a few times. The V call is TRBV7-9, the J call TRBJ1-1; tentative D call: TRBD1 (5 bases). The germline V and J ends were trimmed by 5 bases and 4 bases, with 14 bases remaining between them. This CDR3 spans 14 amino acids. Germline loops: CDR1 SEHNR, CDR2 FQNEAQ (reference sequence). CDR3 sequence reads: CASSPNRGVTEAFF. Here the CDR3 DNA reads TGTGCCAGCAGCCCCAACAGAGGGGTCACTGAAGCTTTCTTT.

The chain employs TRBV7-9 and TRBJ1-5, with a tentative D call TRBD1 (6 bases). Germline CDR1 SEHNR, CDR2 FQNEAQ (reference sequence). The CDR3 is 15 amino acids. V lost 5 bases, J lost 1 base, and 12 bases lay in between. The DNA of the CDR3 is TGTGCCAGCAGCCACCGGGACAACAGCAATCAGCCCCAGCATTTT. Translation gives CASSHRDNSNQPQHF.

V gene TRBV7-9 combines with J gene TRBJ1-1, with a weak D call TRBD1 (5 bases). This CDR3 spans 14 amino acids. In germline, CDR1 is SEHNR, CDR2 FQNEAQ (reference sequence). Trimming took off 5 bases at V and 5 bases at J, with 15 bases between the two ends. The DNA of the CDR3 is TGTGCCAGCAGCAGGGCAGGGAAAATTACTGAAGCTTTCTTT. Amino acid sequence: CASSRAGKITEAFF. The whole variable domain, filled in from reference TRBV7-9 and TRBJ1-1, reads DTGVSQNPRHKITKRGQNVTFRCDPISEHNRLYWYRQTLGQGPEFLTYFQNEAQLEKSRLLSDRFSAERPKGSFSTLEIQRTEQGDSAMYLCASSRAGKITEAFFGQGTRLTVV.

This clonotype was detected many times. This rearrangement joins TRBV20-1 to TRBJ1-5; D is undetermined. The V gene's germline CDR1 is DFQATT and CDR2 SNEGSKA (reference sequence). The CDR3 runs 13 residues. Trimming cost V 7 bases and J 1 base, with 11 bases left between them. The CDR3 spells CSVLLGSNQPQHF. The CDR3, as DNA: TGCAGTGTGTTGTTGGGAAGCAATCAGCCCCAGCATTTT.

This clonotype showed up many times. The rearrangement links TRBV19 to TRBJ1-3, with D hard to call. From germline, CDR1 is LNHDA and CDR2 SQIVND (reference sequence). Trimming left V 7 bases short and J 2 bases short, with 9 bases between. The CDR3 has 13 amino acids. The CDR3 nucleotides read TGTGCCAGTACCACAGAGCCTGGAAACACCATATATTTT. It codes for CASTTEPGNTIYF. Full variable domain (outside the CDR3, taken from reference TRBV19 and TRBJ1-3): DGGITQSPKYLFRKEGQNVTLSCEQNLNHDAMYWYRQDPGQGLRLIYYSQIVNDFQKGDIAEGYSVSREKKESFPLTVTSAQKNPTAFYLCASTTEPGNTIYFGEGSWLTVV.

This clonotype has ten or more counts. The rearrangement joins TRBV19 to TRBJ1-2; no definite D call. Per germline, CDR1 LNHDA and CDR2 SQIVND (reference sequence). With 5 bases removed from V and 11 bases from J, the gap between germline ends came to 21 bases. This CDR3 has 14 amino acids. CDR3 loop: CASSLKGRKLPYTF. Here the CDR3 DNA reads TGTGCCAGTAGTCTCAAGGGTAGAAAACTACCTTACACCTTC.

The genes are TRBV7-2 and TRBJ1-3, with a possible D match to TRBD1 (5 bases). Trimming took off 5 bases at V and 0 bases at J, with 20 bases between the two ends. This CDR3 has 18 residues. Looked up from germline, CDR1 is SGHTA and CDR2 is FQGNSA. CDR3 loop: CASSIMPLSGSSGNTIYF. DNA for the CDR3: TGTGCCAGCAGCATTATGCCACTATCAGGGAGCTCTGGAAACACCATATATTTT.

This clonotype has only a few counts. The chain recombines TRBV15 with TRBJ1-4; D is undetermined. Germline V gene data show CDR1 as LNHNV and CDR2 as YYDKDF (reference sequence). V was clipped by 6 bases and J by 4 bases, with 12 bases between them. The CDR3 covers 14 residues. The DNA for the CDR3 is TGTGCCACCAGTTACGTACAGCGTAATGAAAAACTGTTTTTT. Amino acid sequence: CATSYVQRNEKLFF.

This clonotype was found many times. This chain uses TRBV9 with TRBJ1-1; D gene uncertain. Between the trimmed V and J ends, which lost 0 bases and 0 bases, there was a span of 3 bases. This CDR3 comprises 13 residues. Germline V gene lookup returns CDR1 SGDLS and CDR2 YYNGEE. CDR3 bases: TGTGCCAGCAGCGTAGACATGAACACTGAAGCTTTCTTT. This gives the protein CASSVDMNTEAFF.

This clonotype has at least ten counts. This sequence joins TRBV2 and TRBJ1-4; tentative D call: TRBD1 (6 bases). V lost 7 bases and J 2 bases, leaving 14 bases between the germline ends. CDR1 and CDR2 from the germline V gene are SNHLY and FYNNEI. The CDR3 is made up of 15 amino acids. CDR3: CASTLGGTTNEKLFF. CDR3 coding DNA: TGTGCCAGCACCCTGGGGGGCACGACTAATGAAAAACTGTTTTTT.

This clonotype was seen many times. The gene calls are TRBV20-1 and TRBJ1-4; a possible D gene is TRBD1 (5 bases). The germline V gene has CDR1 DFQATT and CDR2 SNEGSKA (reference sequence). Trimming cost V 7 bases and J 1 base, with 10 bases left between them. CDR3 length equals 13 residues. The CDR3 coding sequence is TGCAGTGTAGTCGACAGAACTAATGAAAAACTGTTTTTT. This sequence encodes CSVVDRTNEKLFF.

Ten or more counts support this clonotype. The chain is built from TRBV20-1 and TRBJ1-6; TRBD1 is a possible D gene (6 bases). The germline V and J ends were trimmed by 3 bases and 0 bases, with 15 bases remaining between them. The CDR3 runs 17 residues. Germline V gene data show CDR1 as DFQATT and CDR2 as SNEGSKA (reference sequence). DNA of the CDR3: TGCAGTGCTAGTGTTCCGGGGGCAAGCTCCTATAATTCACCCCTCCACTTT. It encodes CSASVPGASSYNSPLHF.

The sample holds a few counts of this clonotype. The V and J genes are TRBV7-2 and TRBJ2-5; D is uncertain. V shed 2 bases and J shed 5 bases, with 12 bases lying between them. Germline CDR1 SGHTA, CDR2 FQGNSA. The CDR3 spans 14 residues. The CDR3 spells CASSLNGFGETQYF. For the CDR3, the DNA is TGTGCCAGCAGCTTAAATGGATTCGGGGAGACCCAGTACTTC.